The 23 T cell receptor beta chains given below trace back to one sample, sequenced in a study of T-cell memory formation after mild COVID-19 (dated by TCRdb to 2020 to 2023). Libraries were prepared through 5' RACE. The reads were generated on an Illumina NovaSeq 6000. TCRdb's own reprocessing of the public reads used fastp at Q25 and MiXCR and kept productive beta chains. Rows merge per CDR3 protein into single entries with the most common DNA and genes. The table for this sample lists roughly 550,000 distinct CDR3 sequences; approximately 20% of them were counted only once. The ten most abundant clones make up under 15% of the sample. Sequenced input: PBMCs or a T cell subset sorted from them (not recorded which). The receptors originated from an adult woman who had mild COVID-19 (a few samples of this study predate the infection). The sample titles of this study are shuffled in the database, so cell type and time point are left out; the donor was told from shared clones.

In its sample, this clonotype was seen a few times. CDR3: CASSSKYTGELFF. In DNA, the CDR3 is TGTGCCAGCAGCTCCAAGTACACCGGGGAGCTGTTTTTT. The rearrangement joins TRBV7-3 to TRBJ2-2; D is undetermined. Germline V gene lookup returns CDR1 SGHTA and CDR2 FQGTGA. The CDR3 is made up of 13 amino acids. Deletions cut 4 bases from V and 3 bases from J, with 6 bases between. The complete variable domain, with remaining parts taken from reference TRBV7-3 and TRBJ2-2, reads GAGVSQTPSNKVTEKGKYVELRCDPISGHTALYWYRQSLGQGPEFLIYFQGTGAADDSGLPNDRFFAVRPEGSVSTLKIQRTERGDSAVYLCASSSKYTGELFFGEGSRLTVL.

This clonotype was counted only a few times. The gene calls are TRBV7-3 and TRBJ2-2, with D tentatively TRBD1 (6 bases). The CDR3 is made up of 15 amino acids. V lost 4 bases and J 3 bases, leaving 12 bases between the germline ends. The germline gives CDR1 SGHTA, CDR2 FQGTGA. CDR3 nucleotide sequence: TGTGCCAGCAGCTCTGGCAACAGGGACACCGGGGAGCTGTTTTTT. Its protein is CASSSGNRDTGELFF.

This clonotype was seen more than once but under ten times. The rearrangement uses TRBV7-3 and TRBJ2-3; D may be TRBD1 (6 bases). V was pared by 6 bases and J by 10 bases, with 17 bases between. Germline assignment: CDR1 SGHTA and CDR2 FQGTGA. The CDR3 extends over 13 amino acids. CDR3 coding DNA: TGTGCCAGCAGTTTAGTTCAGGGGATTGCGCAGTATTTT. Encoded protein: CASSLVQGIAQYF. The variable domain in full, completed from reference TRBV7-3 and TRBJ2-3, reads GAGVSQTPSNKVTEKGKYVELRCDPISGHTALYWYRQSLGQGPEFLIYFQGTGAADDSGLPNDRFFAVRPEGSVSTLKIQRTERGDSAVYLCASSLVQGIAQYFGPGTRLTVL.

This clonotype appeared a few times. DNA of the CDR3: TGTGCTAGTGGTTCCCCCCAGGCAGGCACTGAAGCTTTCTTT. Amino acid sequence: CASGSPQAGTEAFF. The gene calls are TRBV12-5 and TRBJ1-1; no firm D call. This CDR3 comprises 14 residues. In germline, CDR1 is LGHNT, CDR2 FRNRAP. Between the trimmed V and J ends, which lost 4 bases and 4 bases, there was a span of 13 bases. Drawing the rest from reference TRBV12-5 and TRBJ1-1, the complete variable domain is DARVTQTPRHKVTEMGQEVTMRCQPILGHNTVFWYRQTMMQGLELLAYFRNRAPLDDSGMPKDRFSAEMPDATLATLKIQPSEPRDSAVYFCASGSPQAGTEAFFGQGTRLTVV.

In its sample, this clonotype was seen a few times. The chain employs TRBV14 and TRBJ2-7, with TRBD1 matching over 7 bases. CDR1 and CDR2 (germline): SGHDN, FVKESK. There are 15 residues in the CDR3. The ends lost 1 base at V and 3 bases at J; junction bases unmatched: 6. In DNA form, the CDR3 reads TGTGCCAGCAGCCAAGGATGGGACAGACACTACGAGCAGTACTTC. It is translated as CASSQGWDRHYEQYF.

This chain joins TRBV12-3 or TRBV12-4 and TRBJ1-2; TRBD1 matches 9 bases. J lost 2 bases, V lost 6 bases, and 7 bases had no gene match. There are 15 residues in the CDR3. CDR3 coding DNA: TGTGCCAGCAGGGGACAGGGAAGGAGAAACTATGGCTACACCTTC. Its translation is CASRGQGRRNYGYTF.

This clonotype was counted between two and nine times. The chain combines TRBV7-2 with TRBJ2-5; 7 bases are shared with TRBD2. V lost 1 base and J lost 5; bases outside the gene matches: 4. The CDR3 is 14 residues long. The germline V gene encodes CDR1 SGHTA and CDR2 FQGNSA. The CDR3 DNA reads TGTGCCAGCAGCTTAGGTCAAGCGGGGGAGACCCAGTACTTC. It yields the protein CASSLGQAGETQYF.

The rearrangement links TRBV3-1 to TRBJ2-5; 12 positions agree with TRBD2. CDR1 LGHDT and CDR2 YNNKEL come from the germline V gene (reference sequence). The V and J ends lost 1 base and 5 bases, in that order; junction bases with no gene match: 2. CDR3 size: 15 residues. The CDR3 sequence is CASSQGTSGMETQYF. The CDR3 DNA reads as TGTGCCAGCAGCCAAGGGACTAGCGGGATGGAGACCCAGTACTTC.

This clonotype has only a few counts. The rearrangement uses TRBV7-9 and TRBJ1-2; D is uncertain. The CDR3 extends over 11 amino acids. The V gene lost 8 bases and the J gene lost 6 bases, with 10 bases spanning the gap. Germline V gene sequence: CDR1 SEHNR, CDR2 FQNEAQ (reference sequence). The CDR3 coding sequence is TGTGCCAGCCCGGGATCTGATGGCTACACCTTC. This gives the protein CASPGSDGYTF. The full variable domain, in which reference TRBV7-9 and TRBJ1-2 provide the parts outside the CDR3, is DTGVSQNPRHKITKRGQNVTFRCDPISEHNRLYWYRQTLGQGPEFLTYFQNEAQLEKSRLLSDRFSAERPKGSFSTLEIQRTEQGDSAMYLCASPGSDGYTFGSGTRLTVV.

In this sample, this clonotype turned up a few times. V is TRBV20-1 and J is TRBJ1-1; D is uncertain. CDR3 length: 16 amino acids. Germline V gives CDR1 DFQATT, CDR2 SNEGSKA (reference sequence). The V and J ends lost 0 bases and 0 bases respectively, with 14 bases between them. CDR3 sequence: CSARDKTRAMNTEAFF. Written as DNA, the CDR3 is TGCAGTGCTAGAGATAAGACAAGAGCAATGAACACTGAAGCTTTCTTT.

The V call is TRBV7-6, the J call TRBJ2-3; D may be TRBD1 (5 bases). This CDR3 contains 15 residues. The germline CDR1 and CDR2 sequences are SGHVS and FNYEAQ. V was trimmed by 2 bases and J by 2 bases, leaving 11 bases between them. In DNA, the CDR3 is TGTGCCAGCAGCTTACTGGACATCCCCACAGATACGCAGTATTTT. Translation: CASSLLDIPTDTQYF. Based on the CDR3 plus reference TRBV7-6 and TRBJ2-3, the full variable domain is GAGVSQSPRYKVTKRGQDVALRCDPISGHVSLYWYRQALGQGPEFLTYFNYEAQQDKSGLPNDRFSAERPEGSISTLTIQRTEQRDSAMYRCASSLLDIPTDTQYFGPGTRLTVL.

The chain combines TRBV2 with TRBJ2-7; 8 nucleotides align to TRBD1. Germline loops: CDR1 SNHLY, CDR2 FYNNEI. V gave up 3 bases and J gave up 4 bases; unmatched junction bases: 17. The CDR3 has 18 residues. CDR3: CASSEGQVPLSVGYEQYV. The CDR3 DNA sequence: TGTGCCAGCAGTGAGGGACAGGTTCCCCTGTCCGTGGGGTACGAGCAGTACGTC.

This clonotype was seen only a few times. This chain links TRBV20-1 with TRBJ2-1; 11 bases are a match to TRBD2. CDR1 and CDR2 (germline): DFQATT, SNEGSKA (reference sequence). The length of the CDR3 is 14 residues. V lost 4 bases to trimming and J lost 5 bases; unmatched junction nucleotides: 4. CDR3 protein: CSATSGGYNNEQFF. The CDR3 nucleotides read TGCAGTGCTACTAGCGGGGGGTATAACAATGAGCAGTTCTTC.

The table lists this clonotype with a few counts. This chain connects TRBV12-3 or TRBV12-4 to TRBJ2-1; unclear D gene. The CDR3 contains 11 residues. Trimming took off 4 bases at V and 10 bases at J, with 8 bases between the two ends. The CDR3 DNA sequence: TGTGCCAGCAGTTCCCTTGAGGAGCAGTTCTTC. Protein sequence: CASSSLEEQFF.

The chain couples TRBV6-5 to TRBJ2-6; D might be TRBD1 (5 bases). This CDR3 is 17 amino acids long. V was trimmed by 6 bases and J by 1 base, leaving 16 bases between them. Germline CDR1 and CDR2: MNHEY and SVGAGI. CDR3 amino acids: CASRRRQSVSGANVLTF. The CDR3 DNA reads as TGTGCCAGCAGACGTCGACAGAGCGTTTCTGGGGCCAACGTCCTGACTTTC.

This rearrangement joins TRBV20-1 to TRBJ2-7, with D perhaps matching TRBD1 (5 bases). The V and J ends lost 3 bases and 5 bases respectively, with 17 bases between them. Germline CDR1 and CDR2: DFQATT and SNEGSKA (reference sequence). The CDR3 totals 14 residues. CDR3: CSASPQGRGNEQYF. The CDR3 DNA follows: TGCAGTGCTAGTCCCCAGGGCCGAGGCAACGAGCAGTACTTC.

This clonotype turned up a few times. The chain joins TRBV5-1 to TRBJ2-1; 8 nucleotides align to TRBD2. CDR1 and CDR2 (germline): SGHRS, YFSETQ. V was clipped by 4 bases and J by 7 bases; unmatched bases: 10. The CDR3 is made up of 15 amino acids. CDR3 DNA: TGCGCCAGCAGCCCGCTCCCGGGGGGGCAGAATGAGCAGTTCTTC. Amino acid sequence: CASSPLPGGQNEQFF.

The rearrangement uses TRBV4-2 and TRBJ2-6, with 15 bases matching TRBD2. In germline, CDR1 is LGHNA, CDR2 YNFKEQ. The J segment lost 1 base and the V segment lost 4 bases, leaving 5 bases of the junction unmatched. The length of the CDR3 is 19 residues. Here the CDR3 DNA reads TGTGCCAGCAGCCGGACTAGCGGGAGGGGAATTTCTGGGGCCAACGTCCTGACTTTC. Its protein is CASSRTSGRGISGANVLTF.

The chain links TRBV6-5 to TRBJ2-3; 8 bases agree with TRBD2. V lost 0 bases, J lost 5 bases, and 10 bases stayed unmatched. The germline gives CDR1 MNHEY, CDR2 SVGAGI. The CDR3 consists of 17 residues. The DNA for the CDR3 is TGTGCCAGCAGTTACTCTTATGGCGGGAGGTTAGGAGATACGCAGTATTTT. Translated: CASSYSYGGRLGDTQYF.

V and J are TRBV10-3 and TRBJ2-7; D unresolved. The length of the CDR3 is 12 residues. The germline gives CDR1 ENHRY, CDR2 SYGVKD. V lost 2 bases to trimming and J lost 4 bases, with 6 bases between them. CDR3 nucleotides: TGTGCCATCAGTGAGCTCAAATACGAGCAGTACTTC. This translates into CAISELKYEQYF.

This clonotype was picked up a small number of times. The chain is built from TRBV6-2 or TRBV6-3 and TRBJ2-4; D not certain. Germline V CDR1 and CDR2: MNHEY, SVGEGT. The V end was cut by 6 bases, the J end by 0 bases, with 12 bases between. The CDR3 contains 15 residues. The CDR3: CASSNGLLAKNIQYF. The CDR3 coding sequence is TGTGCCAGCAGCAACGGCCTACTAGCCAAAAACATTCAGTACTTC.

This clonotype was detected ten times or more. V is TRBV2 and J is TRBJ1-4; 7 positions agree with TRBD1. Germline V lookup: CDR1 SNHLY, CDR2 FYNNEI. After removal of 3 bases from V and 6 bases from J, the junction contained 7 bases not matched to a gene. The CDR3 loop spans 15 amino acids. CDR3: CASSDSGQRHEKLFF. CDR3 bases: TGTGCCAGCAGTGACTCGGGACAGAGGCATGAAAAACTGTTTTTT. The full variable domain, in which reference TRBV2 and TRBJ1-4 provide the parts outside the CDR3, is EPEVTQTPSHQVTQMGQEVILRCVPISNHLYFYWYRQILGQKVEFLVSFYNNEISEKSEIFDDQFSVERPDGSNFTLKIRSTKLEDSAMYFCASSDSGQRHEKLFFGSGTQLSVL.

There are many counts of this clonotype. The chain has TRBV6-2 or TRBV6-3 and TRBJ2-3; 10 positions agree with TRBD1. Germline V gene lookup returns CDR1 MNHEY and CDR2 SVGEGT. V was pared by 8 bases and J by 5 bases, with 10 bases of the junction left unmatched. The CDR3 is made up of 15 amino acids. As DNA, the CDR3 is TGTGCCAGCGCCGACGGGACAGGGGTCCGAGATACGCAGTATTTT. Protein product: CASADGTGVRDTQYF.